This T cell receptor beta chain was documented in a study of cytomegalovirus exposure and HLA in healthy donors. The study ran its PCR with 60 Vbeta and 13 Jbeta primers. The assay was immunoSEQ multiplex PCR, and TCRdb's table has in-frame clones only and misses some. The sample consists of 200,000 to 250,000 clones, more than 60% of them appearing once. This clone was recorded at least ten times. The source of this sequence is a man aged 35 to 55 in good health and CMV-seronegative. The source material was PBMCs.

DNA of the CDR3: TGTGCCAGCAATCCTACGGGGTATGATGAAGCTTTCTTT. As protein: CASNPTGYDEAFF. The V and J genes are TRBV7-8 and TRBJ1-1, with D unresolved. Germline V CDR1 and CDR2: SGHVS, FQNEAQ. The CDR3 sequence is 13 residues long. Between the trimmed V and J ends, which lost 7 bases and 7 bases, there was a span of 16 bases.